The source of this TCR beta chain is a study of blood T cell repertoires in COVID-19. Study as a whole: Some COVID-19 samples were acute and others convalescent; all came from the United States, Italy and Spain. From T cells, B-cell-depleted T cells, or PBMCs came the material, which was cDNA or gDNA.

Germline V lookup: CDR1 LGHDT, CDR2 YNNKEL (reference sequence). CDR3 length: 14 amino acids. V shed 4 bases and J shed 3 bases, with 9 bases lying between them. Per the study methods: Reference gene primer amplification gave estimated nucleated cell counts. TCRdb keeps only in-frame clones here, not all; method: immunoSEQ multiplex PCR. That table furnishes V, J and clone size, whereas the DNA furnished D and trimming. The sample consists of approximately 100,000 clones, about nine tenths of them appearing once. V gene TRBV3-1 (or the pseudogene TRBV3-2) combines with J gene TRBJ2-2; D call uncertain. This clonotype was obtained from a man aged 50-60 years with acute or convalescent COVID-19. Sequencing used peripheral blood. In nucleotides, the CDR3 is TGTGCCAGCAGCCGAAAGCCCCACACCGGGGAGCTGTTTTTT. Its protein is CASSRKPHTGELFF.